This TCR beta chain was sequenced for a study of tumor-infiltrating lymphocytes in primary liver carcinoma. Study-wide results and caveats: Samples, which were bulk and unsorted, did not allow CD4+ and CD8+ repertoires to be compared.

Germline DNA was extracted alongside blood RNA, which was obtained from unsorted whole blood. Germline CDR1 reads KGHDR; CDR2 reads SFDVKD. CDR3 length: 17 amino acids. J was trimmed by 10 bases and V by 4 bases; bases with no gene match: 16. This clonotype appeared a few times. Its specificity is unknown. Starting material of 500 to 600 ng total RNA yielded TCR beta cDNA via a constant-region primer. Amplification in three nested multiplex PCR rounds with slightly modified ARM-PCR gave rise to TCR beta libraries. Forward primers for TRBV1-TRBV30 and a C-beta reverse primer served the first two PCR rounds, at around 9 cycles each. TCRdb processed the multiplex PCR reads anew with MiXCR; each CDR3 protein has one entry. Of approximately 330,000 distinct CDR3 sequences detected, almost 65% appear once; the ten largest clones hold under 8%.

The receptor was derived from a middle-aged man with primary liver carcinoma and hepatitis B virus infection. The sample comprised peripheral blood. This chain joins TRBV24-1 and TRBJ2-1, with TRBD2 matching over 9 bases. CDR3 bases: TGTGCCACCAGTGACCCCGGGGACGCGGGAGGGTGGCAGGAGCAGTTCTTC. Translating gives CATSDPGDAGGWQEQFF.